Presented here are 24 T cell receptor beta chains from one specimen sequenced in a study of PD-1 blockade in classical Hodgkin lymphoma. Clones were sequenced by immunoSEQ multiplex PCR, and TCRdb holds only the in-frame ones, with some missing. The data hold 90,000 to 110,000 clones, with roughly nine tenths observed a single time. Time point in this sample: cycle 4 day 1 (C4D1), after more than five weeks of nivolumab. Exposure to brentuximab vedotin varied, and each patient had relapsed following autologous stem cell transplantation. The sequencing used peripheral blood mononuclear cells (PBMCs), collected before the fourth cycle of nivolumab. The receptors were sampled from a human donor with classical Hodgkin lymphoma.

The CDR3 is CASSFNWGLDKNIQYF. The CDR3 bases are TGTGCCAGCAGTTTCAATTGGGGGCTCGACAAAAACATTCAGTACTTC. The chain joins TRBV27 to TRBJ2-4; D may be TRBD1 (6 bases). The CDR3 is 16 amino acids. V was clipped by 3 bases and J by 3 bases, with 15 bases between them. Germline lookup yields CDR1 MNHEY and CDR2 SMNVEV (reference sequence).

This chain uses TRBV5-1 with TRBJ2-3; TRBD2 matches 7 bases. Germline CDR1 reads SGHRS; CDR2 reads YFSETQ. The CDR3 sequence is 15 residues long. V lost 5 bases and J lost 0; bases outside the gene matches: 6. The CDR3 protein is CASRPIAGSTDTQYF. The DNA of the CDR3 is TGCGCCAGCAGACCCATAGCGGGTAGCACAGATACGCAGTATTTT.

The chain couples TRBV2 to TRBJ2-5; 9 nucleotides match TRBD2. With V trimmed by 6 bases and J by 5 bases, 4 bases remained unmatched. This CDR3 has 13 residues. Germline V lookup: CDR1 SNHLY, CDR2 FYNNEI. CDR3 in amino acids: CASRREGPETQYF. DNA for the CDR3: TGTGCCAGCAGGCGGGAGGGCCCTGAGACCCAGTACTTC.

The chain has TRBV2 and TRBJ2-3, with TRBD2 as a possible D gene (6 bases). The CDR3 totals 14 residues. V shed 7 bases and J shed 6 bases, with 17 bases lying between them. Germline V gene sequence: CDR1 SNHLY, CDR2 FYNNEI. CDR3 in amino acids: CASKPGRGEDTQYF. The CDR3 region has the DNA TGTGCCAGCAAGCCCGGGAGAGGGGAGGATACGCAGTATTTT.

This chain's CDR3 is CASSLAGASGIINEQFF. The DNA of the CDR3 is TGTGCCAGCAGCTTAGCTGGGGCTAGCGGGATTATAAATGAGCAGTTCTTC. The chain uses TRBV7-2 and TRBJ2-1, with 9 bases matching TRBD2. The germline V gene has CDR1 SGHTA and CDR2 FQGNSA. This CDR3 contains 17 residues. Trimming took 0 bases from V and 7 from J; bases not matched to a gene: 10.

The chain employs TRBV4-2 and TRBJ1-1; D is perhaps TRBD1 (6 bases). Trimming left V 4 bases short and J 5 bases short, with 23 bases between. CDR3 length: 17 amino acids. Germline-derived CDR1 and CDR2 are LGHNA and YNFKEQ. The CDR3 coding sequence is TGTGCCAGCAGCCCTCAATCCGGGGCGGGGGGCCGGACTGAAGCTTTCTTT. It is translated as CASSPQSGAGGRTEAFF.

J is TRBJ1-6 and V is TRBV4-1, with a tentative D call TRBD1 (5 bases). Germline CDR1 is MGHRA and CDR2 is YSYEKL. The CDR3 loop spans 15 amino acids. Trimming stripped 1 base from V and 7 bases from J, with 11 bases between. CDR3 sequence: CASSQASRDNSPLHF. The DNA of the CDR3 is TGCGCCAGCAGCCAAGCGTCCAGGGACAATTCACCCCTCCACTTT.

The rearrangement links TRBV4-3 to TRBJ2-1; D may be TRBD2 (5 bases). Trimming pared 0 bases from V and 9 bases from J, leaving 6 bases between. The germline V gene encodes CDR1 LGHNA and CDR2 YSLEER. The CDR3 length is 12 residues. The CDR3: CASSQDRGEQFF. As DNA, the CDR3 is TGCGCCAGCAGCCAAGATCGGGGTGAGCAGTTCTTC.

This chain connects TRBV7-9 to TRBJ2-1; 9 positions match TRBD2. CDR1 is SEHNR and CDR2 is FQNEAQ in the germline V gene (reference sequence). The CDR3 spans 15 residues. The V and J ends lost 3 bases and 5 bases, in that order; junction bases with no gene match: 5. Here the CDR3 reads CASSFRAGGDNEQFF. In DNA form, the CDR3 reads TGTGCCAGCAGCTTTAGGGCGGGAGGGGACAATGAGCAGTTCTTC.

This chain joins TRBV19 and TRBJ1-1, with TRBD1 identical over 10 bases. The V and J ends lost 4 bases and 4 bases, in that order; junction bases with no gene match: 6. This CDR3 region has 15 residues. CDR1 is LNHDA, CDR2 SQIVND, per germline (reference sequence). Here the CDR3 DNA reads TGTGCCAGTAGTACCCGGGACAGGGGCGGCACTGAAGCTTTCTTT. Residues: CASSTRDRGGTEAFF.

This sequence joins TRBV30 and TRBJ2-7; the D gene is possibly TRBD2 (5 bases). Germline V lookup: CDR1 GTSNPN, CDR2 SVGIG (reference sequence). V lost 3 bases, J lost 4 bases, and 10 bases lay in between. This CDR3 comprises 12 residues. The CDR3 DNA is TGTGCCTGGAGCTCCACGGGGTACGAGCAGTACTTC. Its protein is CAWSSTGYEQYF.

J is TRBJ2-7 and V is TRBV6-4, with D tentatively TRBD1 (6 bases). V shed 5 bases and J shed 3 bases, with 11 bases lying between them. The CDR3 sequence is 13 residues long. Germline CDR1 MRHNA, CDR2 SNTAGT. CDR3 region: CASSQGRGYEQYF. CDR3 sequence (DNA): TGTGCCAGCAGTCAGGGGAGAGGCTACGAGCAGTACTTC.

This rearrangement joins TRBV19 to TRBJ2-7; D not certain. There are 13 residues in the CDR3. Germline V gene lookup returns CDR1 LNHDA and CDR2 SQIVND (reference sequence). The V end lost 5 bases, the J end lost 1 base, and 9 bases lay between the germline ends. The CDR3 is CASSETESYEQYF. The DNA for the CDR3 is TGTGCCAGTAGTGAGACGGAATCCTACGAGCAGTACTTC.

This clone was seen a single time. The V gene is TRBV6-1, the J gene TRBJ2-2, with a weak D call TRBD2 (7 bases). The CDR3 extends over 13 amino acids. The germline V and J ends were trimmed by 6 bases and 5 bases, with 10 bases remaining between them. The germline gives CDR1 MNHNS, CDR2 SASEGT. This CDR3 is CASRRGGTGELFF. CDR3 bases: TGTGCCAGCAGGAGGGGGGGAACCGGGGAGCTGTTTTTT.

The genes are TRBV5-1 and TRBJ2-7, with D possibly being TRBD1 (6 bases). Germline values: CDR1 SGHRS, CDR2 YFSETQ. V gave up 0 bases and J gave up 2 bases, with 12 bases separating them. This CDR3 comprises 15 residues. The CDR3 DNA sequence: TGCGCCAGCAGCTTGGCGTCAGGGGCGACCTACGAGCAGTACTTC. It translates to CASSLASGATYEQYF.

This chain links TRBV2 with TRBJ1-5, with a tentative D call TRBD1 (5 bases). Germline V gene sequence: CDR1 SNHLY, CDR2 FYNNEI. This CDR3 comprises 12 residues. V lost 10 bases and J lost 3, with 10 bases in between. CDR3 DNA: TGTGCCACCCGACAGTACAATCAGCCCCAGCATTTT. Its translation: CATRQYNQPQHF.

This rearrangement joins TRBV27 to TRBJ2-1; D uncertain. Germline assignment: CDR1 MNHEY and CDR2 SMNVEV (reference sequence). The CDR3 sequence is 16 residues long. V lost 2 bases to trimming and J lost 3 bases, with 14 bases between them. The CDR3 bases are TGTGCCAGCAGTTTAAGTTCCCAATTCTTCTACAATGAGCAGTTCTTC. Translated, it gives CASSLSSQFFYNEQFF.

The J gene is TRBJ1-2, the V gene TRBV30; D unclear. Germline assignment: CDR1 GTSNPN and CDR2 SVGIG (reference sequence). V lost 0 bases and J 5 bases, leaving 16 bases between the germline ends. The CDR3 contains 15 residues. CDR3 sequence: CAWSVQPQVPYGYTF. The CDR3 nucleotides read TGTGCCTGGAGTGTCCAACCCCAAGTCCCTTATGGCTACACCTTC.

The rearrangement links TRBV7-7 to TRBJ2-1; D gene unclear. Between the trimmed V and J ends, which lost 4 bases and 4 bases, there was a span of 11 bases. The germline CDR1 and CDR2 sequences are SSHAT and FNYEAQ (reference sequence). CDR3 size: 14 residues. DNA for the CDR3: TGTGCCAGCAGCTCGAACCCCGGATACAATGAGCAGTTCTTC. Translated: CASSSNPGYNEQFF.

This rearrangement joins TRBV10-3 to TRBJ1-1; possible D gene TRBD1, 5 bases. The CDR3 is 12 residues long. Germline-derived CDR1 and CDR2 are ENHRY and SYGVKD. Trimming removed 11 bases from V and 3 bases from J, with 13 bases in between. CDR3 sequence (DNA): TGTGCCTCGGGACTCCAGGACACTGAAGCTTTCTTT. Residues: CASGLQDTEAFF.

V is TRBV27 and J is TRBJ1-2; D gene ambiguous. Trimming removed 6 bases at V and 3 bases at J, with 17 bases between. The germline V gene encodes CDR1 MNHEY and CDR2 SMNVEV (reference sequence). This CDR3 has 15 residues. The CDR3 coding sequence is TGTGCCAGCAGCTCAATCTGGGAAAGCGACTATGGCTACACCTTC. Its protein product is CASSSIWESDYGYTF.

This chain connects TRBV5-6 to TRBJ2-2, with 9 positions matching TRBD2. Germline V gives CDR1 SGHDT, CDR2 YYEEEE. V shed 1 base, J shed 5 bases, and the junction held 6 bases outside the gene matches. The CDR3 is 16 amino acids. CDR3 nucleotides: TGTGCCAGCAGCTTGTTTAGCGGGAGAAGGACCGGGGAGCTGTTTTTT. It is translated as CASSLFSGRRTGELFF.

This chain's CDR3 is CASRGGSNTGELFF. CDR3 coding DNA: TGTGCCAGCAGGGGGGGGTCAAACACCGGGGAGCTGTTTTTT. The rearrangement links TRBV27 to TRBJ2-2; 7 bases fit TRBD2. Unmatched junction bases numbered 3, after V lost 6 bases and J lost 2 bases. The CDR3 is 14 amino acids. Germline lookup yields CDR1 MNHEY and CDR2 SMNVEV (reference sequence).

J is TRBJ1-5 and V is TRBV2, with D possibly matching TRBD1 (5 bases). V lost 4 bases to trimming and J lost 0 bases, with 13 bases between them. Germline V gives CDR1 SNHLY, CDR2 FYNNEI. CDR3 length: 16 residues. The CDR3 here is CASSGGRVDSNQPQHF. In nucleotides, the CDR3 is TGTGCCAGCAGTGGGGGGAGAGTAGATAGCAATCAGCCCCAGCATTTT.